This T cell receptor (beta chain) was retrieved from a study of T cells after yellow fever vaccination. The CDR3 has 13 amino acids. The germline V gene encodes CDR1 ENHRY and CDR2 SYGVKD. J lost 4 bases, V lost 6 bases, and 3 bases had no gene match. This clonotype showed up many times. TCRdb re-analysed the 5' RACE reads in MiXCR, keeping a single row per CDR3 protein. The sample has tens of thousands of distinct CDR3 sequences, about 6.5% seen once; the top ten hold about 39%. The receptor was derived from a man between 18 and 35 years old who received the YFV17D yellow fever vaccine. Sequencing was performed on CD8+ T cells sorted from PBMCs, taken roughly 47 days after the first yellow fever vaccination. The V gene is TRBV10-3, the J gene TRBJ1-1, with TRBD1 matching over 9 bases. The DNA of the CDR3 is TGTGCCATCAGCGAGACAGGGGGCACTGAAGCTTTCTTT. Its protein product is CAISETGGTEAFF.